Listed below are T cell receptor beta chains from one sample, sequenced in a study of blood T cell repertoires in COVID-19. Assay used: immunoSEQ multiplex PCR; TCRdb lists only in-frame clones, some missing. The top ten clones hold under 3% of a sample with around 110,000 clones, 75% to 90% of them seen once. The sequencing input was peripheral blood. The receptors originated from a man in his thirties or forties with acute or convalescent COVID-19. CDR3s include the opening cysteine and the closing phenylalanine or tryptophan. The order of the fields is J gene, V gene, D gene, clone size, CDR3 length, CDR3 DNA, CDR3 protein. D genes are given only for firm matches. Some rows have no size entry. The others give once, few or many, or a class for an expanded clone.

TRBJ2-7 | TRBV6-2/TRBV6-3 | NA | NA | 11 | TGTGCCAGCAGTCACAGTTACGAGCAGTACTTC | CASSHSYEQYF
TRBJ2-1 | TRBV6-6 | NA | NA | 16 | TGTGCCAGCAGTCGACCGACGCGGGGCTCCTACAATGAGCAGTTCTTC | CASSRPTRGSYNEQFF
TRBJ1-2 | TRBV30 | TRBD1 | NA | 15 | TGTGCCTGGAGTCCCGACAGGGGGTCTAACTATGGCTACACCTTC | CAWSPDRGSNYGYTF
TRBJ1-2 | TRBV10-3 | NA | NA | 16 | TGTGCCATCAGTGGGGCAGGGGACATCTTTAACTATGGCTACACCTTC | CAISGAGDIFNYGYTF
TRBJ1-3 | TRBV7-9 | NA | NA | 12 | TGTGCCATCGGGAGGGAGGAGGACACCATATATTTT | CAIGREEDTIYF
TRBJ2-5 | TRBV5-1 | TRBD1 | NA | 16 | TGCGCCAGCAGCCCGACAGGGGCCATACCCCAAGAGACCCAGTACTTC | CASSPTGAIPQETQYF
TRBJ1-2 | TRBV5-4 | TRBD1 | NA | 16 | TGTGCCAGCAGGGTTGCTGGGACAGCCACCCGCTATGGCTACACCTTC | CASRVAGTATRYGYTF
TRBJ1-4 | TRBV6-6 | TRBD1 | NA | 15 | TGTGCCAGCAAAGGACAGGGAGCAACTAATGAAAAACTGTTTTTT | CASKGQGATNEKLFF
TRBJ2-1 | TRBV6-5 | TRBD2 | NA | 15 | TGTGCCAGCAGATACCGGGACTATCTCGGGAATGAGCAGTTCTTC | CASRYRDYLGNEQFF
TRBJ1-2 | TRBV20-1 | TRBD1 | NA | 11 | TGCAGTGCTCCTACAGGGGGCAGCTACACCTTC | CSAPTGGSYTF
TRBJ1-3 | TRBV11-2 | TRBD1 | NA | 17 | TGTGCCAGCAGCCCGAGGACAGGGGGCGTTGGAGGAAACACCATATATTTT | CASSPRTGGVGGNTIYF
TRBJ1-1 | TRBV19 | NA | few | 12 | TGTGCCAGCGACAGGAGAGGGGCTGAAGCTTTCTTT | CASDRRGAEAFF
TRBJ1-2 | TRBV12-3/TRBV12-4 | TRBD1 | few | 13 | TGTGCCAGCAGTTTTGGACAGGGGGCTGGCTACACCTTC | CASSFGQGAGYTF
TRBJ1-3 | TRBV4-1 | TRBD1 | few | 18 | TGCGCCAGCAGCCAGGGACAGATAGGAGTTTCTGCTGGAAACACCATATATTTT | CASSQGQIGVSAGNTIYF
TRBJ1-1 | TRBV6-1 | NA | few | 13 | TGTGCCAGCAGTGAGATTTCGGACACTGAAGCTTTCTTT | CASSEISDTEAFF
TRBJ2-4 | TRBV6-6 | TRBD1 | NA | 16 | TGTGCCAGCAGTTCAGTTGTCAGGGGGCTCTCAAACATTCAGTACTTC | CASSSVVRGLSNIQYF
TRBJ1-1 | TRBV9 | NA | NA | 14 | TGTGCCAGCAGCGTGACAGGAGGGAACACTGAAGCTTTCTTT | CASSVTGGNTEAFF
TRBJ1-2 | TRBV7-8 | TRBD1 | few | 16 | TGTGCCAGCAGCTTAGCACACGACAGGGCTAGGTATGGCTACACCTTC | CASSLAHDRARYGYTF
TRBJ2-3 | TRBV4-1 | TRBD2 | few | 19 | TGCGCCAGCAGCCATACCGCAGGACTAGCGGGGGGGCTGGGGGATACGCAGTATTTT | CASSHTAGLAGGLGDTQYF
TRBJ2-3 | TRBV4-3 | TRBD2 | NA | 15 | TGCGCCAGCAGCCAAGATAGCGGGGGTCGGGATACGCAGTATTTT | CASSQDSGGRDTQYF
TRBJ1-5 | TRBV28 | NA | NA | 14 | TGTGCCAGCAGTTTTCACAGGGACAATCAGCCCCAGCATTTT | CASSFHRDNQPQHF
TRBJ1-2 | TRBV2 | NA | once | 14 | TGTGCCAGCAGTGACTTTGGGCAGAACTATGGCTACACCTTC | CASSDFGQNYGYTF
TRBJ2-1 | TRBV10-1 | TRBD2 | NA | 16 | TGCGCCAGCAGTGAGTCTACGGGAGGGCCGAAAAATGAGCAGTTCTTC | CASSESTGGPKNEQFF
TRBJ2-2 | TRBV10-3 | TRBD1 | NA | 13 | TGTGCCATCAGGACAGGGGGCAGGGGGGAGCTGTTTTTT | CAIRTGGRGELFF
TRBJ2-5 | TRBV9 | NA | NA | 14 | TGTGCCAGCAGCAAGACTAGTCTCGAAGGGGCCCAGTACTTC | CASSKTSLEGAQYF
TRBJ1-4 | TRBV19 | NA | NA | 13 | TGTGCCAGTAGTATCGGGAGCAGGGAAAAACTGTTTTTT | CASSIGSREKLFF
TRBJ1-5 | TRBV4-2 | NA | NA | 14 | TGTGCCAGCAGCCAAGATAGCAGCAATCAGCCCCAGCATTTT | CASSQDSSNQPQHF
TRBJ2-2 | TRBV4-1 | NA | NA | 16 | TGCGCCAGCAGAACTCGGACAGAGGGGTACACCGGGGAGCTGTTTTTT | CASRTRTEGYTGELFF
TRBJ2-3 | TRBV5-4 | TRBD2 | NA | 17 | TGTGCCAGCAGCTTGGGGCCGGGACTAGCGGGCCCAGATACGCAGTATTTT | CASSLGPGLAGPDTQYF
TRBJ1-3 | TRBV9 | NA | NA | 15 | TGTGCCAGCAGCGTAGGCGGAACCTCTGGAAACACCATATATTTT | CASSVGGTSGNTIYF
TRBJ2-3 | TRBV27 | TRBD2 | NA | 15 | TGTGCCAGCAGTAAAGGGAGGGCCGGGACAGATACGCAGTATTTT | CASSKGRAGTDTQYF
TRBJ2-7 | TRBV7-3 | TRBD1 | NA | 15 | TGTGCCAGCAGCGTCCACAGGGGGCTCTCCTACGAGCAGTACTTC | CASSVHRGLSYEQYF
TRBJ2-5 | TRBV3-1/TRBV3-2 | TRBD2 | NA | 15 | TGTGCCAGCAGCCAACTAGCGGGGTGGGGGGAGACCCAGTACTTC | CASSQLAGWGETQYF
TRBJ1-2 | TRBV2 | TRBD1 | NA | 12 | TGTGCCAGCAGCCCAACAGGGGGAGGCTACACCTTC | CASSPTGGGYTF
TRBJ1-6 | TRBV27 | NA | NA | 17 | TGTGCCAGCAGTTTTCTACGGGGAGGGAGTGATAATTCACCCCTCCACTTT | CASSFLRGGSDNSPLHF
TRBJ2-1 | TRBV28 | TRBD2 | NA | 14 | TGTGCCATCGCTAGCGGAAGATACTACAATGAGCAGTTCTTC | CAIASGRYYNEQFF
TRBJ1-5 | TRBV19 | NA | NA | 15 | TGTGCCAGTAGTACCGCAGGGGTCGGCAATCAGCCCCAGCATTTT | CASSTAGVGNQPQHF
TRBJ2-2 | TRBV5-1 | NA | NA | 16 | TGCGCCAGCAGCTTGGAATGGCAGGAGAACACCGGGGAGCTGTTTTTT | CASSLEWQENTGELFF
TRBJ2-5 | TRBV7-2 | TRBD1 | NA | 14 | TGTGCCAGCAGCCCGGACAGGCGTCAAGAGACCCAGTACTTC | CASSPDRRQETQYF
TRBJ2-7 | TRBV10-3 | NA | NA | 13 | TGTGCCATCAGTGAATCGGCCGGGTACGAGCAGTACTTC | CAISESAGYEQYF
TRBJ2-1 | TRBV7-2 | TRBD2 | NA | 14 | TGTGCCAGCATCATGACTAGCGGGGTATTCGAGCAGTTCTTC | CASIMTSGVFEQFF
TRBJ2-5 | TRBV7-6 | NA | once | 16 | TGTGCCAGCAGCTTAGCGCCCGGCGGCGTCGAAGAGACCCAGTACTTC | CASSLAPGGVEETQYF
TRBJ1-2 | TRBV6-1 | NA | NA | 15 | TGTGCCAGCAGTGAAAGGAGGGACTGGAACTATGGCTACACCTTC | CASSERRDWNYGYTF
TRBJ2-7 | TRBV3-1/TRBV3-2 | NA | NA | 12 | TGTGCCAGCAGCCCCATGAGGGACACTGCTTTGTTC | CASSPMRDTALF
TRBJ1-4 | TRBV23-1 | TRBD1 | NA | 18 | TGCGCCAGCAGTCAAATTAGACAGGGGCGCCCAACTAATGAAAAACTGTTTTTT | CASSQIRQGRPTNEKLFF
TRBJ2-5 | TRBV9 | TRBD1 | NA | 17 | TGTGCCAGCAGCGTAGGGGCCCAAGGGGGCGTCCAAGAGACCCAGTACTTC | CASSVGAQGGVQETQYF
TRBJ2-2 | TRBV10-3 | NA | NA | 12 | TGTGCCATCAGTGCAACTACCGGGGAGCTGTTTTTT | CAISATTGELFF
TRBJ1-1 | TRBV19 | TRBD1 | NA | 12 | TGTGCCAGTGGCAGGGGGGACACTGAAGCTTTCTTT | CASGRGDTEAFF